These T cell receptor beta chains were read from a single sample in a study of blood T cells in healthy people across ages. Using its own MiXCR run on the 5' RACE reads, TCRdb lists one record per CDR3 protein. The sample records over 550,000 distinct CDR3 sequences, 25% to 30% being singletons. The sample was blood. These receptors were obtained from a woman of 80 years or more in good health. Each CDR3 is given with its conserved first and last residue. D genes are given only for firm matches. The size field is filled for only some rows; it gives once, few, many or a size class.

j_call clone_size d_call v_call cdr3_aa cdr3_nt
TRBJ2-5 many TRBD1 TRBV28 CASRNPGTGGLQTQYF TGTGCCAGCAGGAATCCCGGGACAGGGGGCTTGCAGACCCAGTACTTC
TRBJ1-5 many TRBD1 TRBV20-1 CSAIAGGWGVQPQHF TGCAGTGCTATAGCAGGGGGTTGGGGGGTTCAGCCCCAGCATTTT
TRBJ2-5 . . TRBV30 CAWRMGFGETQYF TGTGCCTGGAGGATGGGCTTCGGGGAGACCCAGTACTTC
TRBJ1-6 many . TRBV4-3 CASSRGENNSPLHF TGCGCCAGCAGCCGCGGGGAGAATAATTCACCCCTCCACTTT
TRBJ1-2 many TRBD1 TRBV7-9 CASSLGGQGNYGYTF TGTGCCAGCAGCTTAGGAGGACAGGGTAACTATGGCTACACCTTC
TRBJ2-1 . . TRBV19 CASSYRRFDEQFF TGTGCCAGTAGTTACCGTCGCTTCGATGAGCAGTTCTTC
TRBJ1-1 . TRBD1 TRBV12-3/TRBV12-4 CASSIGTGGYEAFF TGTGCCAGCAGTATAGGGACAGGGGGGTATGAAGCTTTCTTT
TRBJ2-3 few . TRBV20-1 CRAGGPTQYF TGCAGGGCCGGGGGCCCCACGCAGTATTTT
TRBJ1-5 many . TRBV5-1 CASSLSEIPQHF TGCGCCAGCAGCTTGTCAGAAATTCCCCAGCATTTT
TRBJ1-1 . TRBD1 TRBV6-5 CASRIDRGSNTEAFF TGTGCCAGCAGAATCGACAGGGGCTCGAACACTGAAGCTTTCTTT
TRBJ2-2 few . TRBV6-2/TRBV6-3 CASSLGGWHTGELFF TGTGCCAGCAGCCTAGGGGGTTGGCACACCGGGGAGCTGTTTTTT
TRBJ2-5 few TRBD1 TRBV18 CASSQQGAGEQYF TGTGCCAGCTCACAACAGGGGGCTGGGGAGCAGTACTTC
TRBJ2-3 many . TRBV20-1 CSARYRQGWSDTQYF TGCAGTGCTAGATACCGGCAGGGTTGGTCAGATACGCAGTATTTT
TRBJ2-1 . TRBD2 TRBV4-1 CASSPPVAGGLNEQFF TGCGCCAGCAGCCCCCCGGTAGCGGGAGGCCTCAATGAGCAGTTCTTC
TRBJ2-3 few . TRBV11-3 CASSDADTDTQYF TGTGCCAGCAGCGATGCAGACACAGATACGCAGTATTTT
TRBJ1-1 few TRBD1 TRBV7-2 CASSLGGQGNTEAFF TGTGCCAGCAGCTTAGGGGGACAGGGGAACACTGAAGCTTTCTTT
TRBJ2-5 . TRBD1 TRBV12-3/TRBV12-4 CASSRGQGIVAQYF TGTGCCAGCAGTCGGGGACAGGGGATAGTCGCCCAGTACTTC
TRBJ2-3 few . TRBV9 CASSATGAGGTQYF TGTGCCAGCAGCGCAACAGGGGCGGGAGGTACGCAGTATTTT
TRBJ2-7 . TRBD1 TRBV20-1 CSARLGQGYEQYF TGCAGTGCTAGATTGGGACAGGGCTACGAGCAGTACTTC
TRBJ1-2 once . TRBV7-8 CASSFGEVRFLPNYGYTF TGTGCCAGCAGCTTTGGCGAGGTCAGGTTCCTCCCTAACTATGGCTACACCTTC
TRBJ2-7 few . TRBV6-4 CATSSEHSYNEQYF TGTGCCACCAGCTCGGAACACTCCTACAATGAGCAGTACTTC